This TCR beta chain was documented in a study of CD8 T cells in ankylosing spondylitis. Study-wide findings and caveats: Typical of ankylosing spondylitis blood, it appeared, was a TCR beta motif of several highly homologous variants. Disease-linked clones were found to be CD8+ and relatively rare in peripheral blood. It was reported that disease-linked clones were significantly enriched in matched ankylosing spondylitis synovial fluid.

This CDR3 region has 12 residues. The junction had 4 bases not matched to a gene; V was cut back by 4 bases and J by 5 bases. Per the germline V gene, CDR1 is SQVTM and CDR2 is ANQGSEA. This clonotype was seen many times. Its target is not known. TCRdb recomputed calls from the 5' RACE reads with MiXCR, one row per CDR3 protein. The data contain about 540,000 distinct CDR3 sequences, about 13% of them singletons. Material: blood, either unsorted or a sorted T cell fraction (not recorded which). This receptor was taken from a male donor with ankylosing spondylitis. The chain employs TRBV29-1 and TRBJ2-7; 8 bases fit TRBD1. The CDR3 sequence: CSVVRTGNEQYF. The DNA of the CDR3 is TGCAGCGTTGTTAGGACAGGGAACGAGCAGTACTTC.